Listed here is a single T cell receptor beta chain. The sample comes from a study of blood T cell repertoires in COVID-19. Across the study: COVID-19 samples from acute and convalescent phases originated in the United States, Italy and Spain. The cDNA or gDNA used as material had been derived from T cells, B-cell-depleted T cells, or PBMCs.

Per the original methods: Amplified reference gene primers provided the basis for estimating nucleated cell counts. Sequencing used immunoSEQ multiplex PCR; TCRdb keeps in-frame clones, though not all of them. V, J and clone size were drawn from that table, and D and trimming were deduced from the DNA. The table has about 97,000 clones, around 90% seen once; the top ten hold approximately 5.4%. The CDR3 spans 18 residues. V was trimmed by 5 bases and J by 7 bases, leaving 26 bases between them. From germline, CDR1 is MNHEY and CDR2 SMNVEV (reference sequence). Enrollment of patients from Seattle took place during active infection, with longitudinal follow-up.

The sequence was obtained from a woman aged 50 to 60 with COVID-19, enrolled during active disease. Sequenced input: peripheral blood. The chain joins TRBV27 to TRBJ2-2, with TRBD1 as a possible D gene (6 bases). The CDR3 spells CASSLRRPRTVTNGELFF. CDR3 sequence (DNA): TGTGCCAGCAGTCTTCGCCGTCCTCGGACAGTCACGAACGGGGAGCTGTTTTTT.